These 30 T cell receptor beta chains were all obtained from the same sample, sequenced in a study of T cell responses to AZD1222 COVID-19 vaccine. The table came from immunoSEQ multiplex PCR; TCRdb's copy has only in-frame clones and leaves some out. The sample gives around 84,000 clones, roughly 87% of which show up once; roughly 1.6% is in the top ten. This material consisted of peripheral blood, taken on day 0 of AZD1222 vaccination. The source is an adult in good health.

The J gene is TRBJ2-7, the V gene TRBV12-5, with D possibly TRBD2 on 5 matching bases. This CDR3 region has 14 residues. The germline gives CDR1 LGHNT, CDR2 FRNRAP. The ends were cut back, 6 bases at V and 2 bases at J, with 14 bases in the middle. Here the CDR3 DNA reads TGTGCTAGTGGCCCGGGGTCGCCGCCCTACGAGCAGTACTTC. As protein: CASGPGSPPYEQYF.

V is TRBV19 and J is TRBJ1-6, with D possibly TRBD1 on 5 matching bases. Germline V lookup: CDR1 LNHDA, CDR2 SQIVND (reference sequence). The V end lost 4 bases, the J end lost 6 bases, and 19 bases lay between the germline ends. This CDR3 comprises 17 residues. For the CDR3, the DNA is TGTGCCAGTAGTAACCGCGTGGCAGGGATTGGTAATTCACCCCTCCACTTT. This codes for CASSNRVAGIGNSPLHF. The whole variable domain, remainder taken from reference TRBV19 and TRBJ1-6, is DGGITQSPKYLFRKEGQNVTLSCEQNLNHDAMYWYRQDPGQGLRLIYYSQIVNDFQKGDIAEGYSVSREKKESFPLTVTSAQKNPTAFYLCASSNRVAGIGNSPLHFGNGTRLTVT.

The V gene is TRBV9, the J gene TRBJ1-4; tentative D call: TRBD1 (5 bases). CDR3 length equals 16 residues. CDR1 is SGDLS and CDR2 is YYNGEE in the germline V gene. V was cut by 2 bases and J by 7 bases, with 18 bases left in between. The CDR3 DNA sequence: TGTGCCAGCAGCGTCAAAGGGGACTATGGGGGTGAAAAACTGTTTTTT. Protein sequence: CASSVKGDYGGEKLFF.

This chain's CDR3 is CSVGSLQRGTEAFF. CDR3 bases: TGCAGCGTTGGGTCCCTCCAAAGGGGCACTGAAGCTTTCTTT. This chain joins TRBV29-1 and TRBJ1-1; tentatively, D is TRBD1 (5 bases). CDR1 and CDR2 from the germline V gene are SQVTM and ANQGSEA. This CDR3 contains 14 residues. Trimming shortened V by 4 bases and J by 4 bases, and 16 bases separated the two germline ends.

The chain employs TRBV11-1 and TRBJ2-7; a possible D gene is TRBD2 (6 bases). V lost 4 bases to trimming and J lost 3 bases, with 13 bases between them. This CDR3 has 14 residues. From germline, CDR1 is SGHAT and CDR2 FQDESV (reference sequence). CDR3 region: CASSSNGGDYEQYF. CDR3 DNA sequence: TGTGCCAGCAGCTCCAACGGAGGGGACTACGAGCAGTACTTC.

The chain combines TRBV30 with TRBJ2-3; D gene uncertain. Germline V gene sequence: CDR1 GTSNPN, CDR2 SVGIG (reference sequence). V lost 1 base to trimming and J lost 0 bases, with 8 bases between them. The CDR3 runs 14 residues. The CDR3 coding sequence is TGTGCCTGGAGTGCAGTGTATAGCACAGATACGCAGTATTTT. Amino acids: CAWSAVYSTDTQYF.

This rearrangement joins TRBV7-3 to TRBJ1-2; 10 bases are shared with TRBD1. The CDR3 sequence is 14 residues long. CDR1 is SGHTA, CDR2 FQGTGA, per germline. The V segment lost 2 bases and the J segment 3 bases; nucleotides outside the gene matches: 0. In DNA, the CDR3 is TGTGCCAGCAGCTTAGGACAGGGGGACTATGGCTACACCTTC. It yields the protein CASSLGQGDYGYTF.

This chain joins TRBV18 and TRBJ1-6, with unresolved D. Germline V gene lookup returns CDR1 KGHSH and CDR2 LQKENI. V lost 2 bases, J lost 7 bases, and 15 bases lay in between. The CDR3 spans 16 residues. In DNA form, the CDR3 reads TGTGCCAGCTCACCAAACGGCCAGACAAAAAATTCACCCCTCCACTTT. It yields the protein CASSPNGQTKNSPLHF.

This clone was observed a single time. The CDR3 DNA follows: TGTGCCAGCAGCTTGGACACAGATACGCAGTATTTT. This encodes CASSLDTDTQYF. The gene calls are TRBV7-9 and TRBJ2-3, with D hard to call. This CDR3 is 12 amino acids long. V lost 3 bases and J lost 2, with 3 bases in between. CDR1 is SEHNR, CDR2 FQNEAQ, per germline (reference sequence).

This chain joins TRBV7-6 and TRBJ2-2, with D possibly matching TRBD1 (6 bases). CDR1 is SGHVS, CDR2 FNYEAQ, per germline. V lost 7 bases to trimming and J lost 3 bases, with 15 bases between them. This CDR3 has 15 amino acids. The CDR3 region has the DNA TGTGCCAGCAACAGAGGGCCAGGGGACACCGGGGAGCTGTTTTTT. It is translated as CASNRGPGDTGELFF. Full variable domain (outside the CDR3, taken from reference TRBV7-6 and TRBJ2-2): GAGVSQSPRYKVTKRGQDVALRCDPISGHVSLYWYRQALGQGPEFLTYFNYEAQQDKSGLPNDRFSAERPEGSISTLTIQRTEQRDSAMYRCASNRGPGDTGELFFGEGSRLTVL.

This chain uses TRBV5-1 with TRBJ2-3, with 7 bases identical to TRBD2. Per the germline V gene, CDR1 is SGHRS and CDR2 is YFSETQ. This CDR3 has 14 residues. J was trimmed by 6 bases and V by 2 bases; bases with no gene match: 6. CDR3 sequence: CASSLTGGSDTQYF. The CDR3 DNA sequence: TGCGCCAGCAGCTTAACGGGAGGCTCGGATACGCAGTATTTT. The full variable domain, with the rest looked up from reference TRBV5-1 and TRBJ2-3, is KAGVTQTPRYLIKTRGQQVTLSCSPISGHRSVSWYQQTPGQGLQFLFEYFSETQRNKGNFPGRFSGRQFSNSRSEMNVSTLELGDSALYLCASSLTGGSDTQYFGPGTRLTVL.

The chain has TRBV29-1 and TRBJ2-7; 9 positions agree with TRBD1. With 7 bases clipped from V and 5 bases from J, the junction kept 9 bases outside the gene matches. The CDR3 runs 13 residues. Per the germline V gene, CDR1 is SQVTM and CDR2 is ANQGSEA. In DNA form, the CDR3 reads TGCAGCGCCCGGGACAGGGAGGAGAACGAGCAGTACTTC. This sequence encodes CSARDREENEQYF.

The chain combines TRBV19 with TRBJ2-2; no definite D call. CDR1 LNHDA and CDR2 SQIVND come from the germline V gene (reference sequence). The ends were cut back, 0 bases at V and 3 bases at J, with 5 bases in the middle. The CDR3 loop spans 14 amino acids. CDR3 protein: CASSIDPYTGELFF. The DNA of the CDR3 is TGTGCCAGTAGTATAGACCCCTACACCGGGGAGCTGTTTTTT.

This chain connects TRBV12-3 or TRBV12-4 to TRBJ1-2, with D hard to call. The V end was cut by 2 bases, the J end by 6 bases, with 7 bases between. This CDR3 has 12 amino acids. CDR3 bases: TGTGCCAGCAGTTTAATGGGTAATGGCTACACCTTC. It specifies CASSLMGNGYTF.

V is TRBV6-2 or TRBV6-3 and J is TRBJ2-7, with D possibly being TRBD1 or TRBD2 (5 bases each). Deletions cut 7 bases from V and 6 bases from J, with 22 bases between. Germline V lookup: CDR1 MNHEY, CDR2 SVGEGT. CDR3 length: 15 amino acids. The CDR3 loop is CASTPDVVGTFEQYF. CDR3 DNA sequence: TGTGCCAGCACCCCCGACGTCGTCGGGACCTTCGAGCAGTACTTC.

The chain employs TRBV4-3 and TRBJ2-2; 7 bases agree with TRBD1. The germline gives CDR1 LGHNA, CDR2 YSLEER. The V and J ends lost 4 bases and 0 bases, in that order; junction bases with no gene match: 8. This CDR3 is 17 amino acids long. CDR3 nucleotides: TGCGCCAGCAGCCGCACAACAGGGGTTTCGAACACCGGGGAGCTGTTTTTT. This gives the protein CASSRTTGVSNTGELFF.

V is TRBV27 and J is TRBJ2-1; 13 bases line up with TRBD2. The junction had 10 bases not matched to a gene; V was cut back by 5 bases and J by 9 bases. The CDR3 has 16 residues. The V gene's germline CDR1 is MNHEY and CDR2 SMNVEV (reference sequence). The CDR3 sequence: CASSTRTSGRSSEQFF. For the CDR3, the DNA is TGTGCCAGCAGTACCCGGACTAGCGGGAGATCTAGTGAGCAGTTCTTC.

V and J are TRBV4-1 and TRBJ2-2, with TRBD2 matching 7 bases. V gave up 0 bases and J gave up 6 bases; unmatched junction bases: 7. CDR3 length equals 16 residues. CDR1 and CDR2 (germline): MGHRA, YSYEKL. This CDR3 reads CASSQEERLAAGELFF. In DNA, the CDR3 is TGCGCCAGCAGCCAAGAAGAACGGCTAGCGGCCGGGGAGCTGTTTTTT.

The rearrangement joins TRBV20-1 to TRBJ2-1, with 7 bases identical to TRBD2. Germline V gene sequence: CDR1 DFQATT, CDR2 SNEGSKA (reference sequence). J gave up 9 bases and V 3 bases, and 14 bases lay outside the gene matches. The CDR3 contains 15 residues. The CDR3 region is CSASGGEPKWGEQFF. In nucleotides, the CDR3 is TGCAGTGCTAGTGGGGGGGAGCCGAAGTGGGGTGAGCAGTTCTTC.

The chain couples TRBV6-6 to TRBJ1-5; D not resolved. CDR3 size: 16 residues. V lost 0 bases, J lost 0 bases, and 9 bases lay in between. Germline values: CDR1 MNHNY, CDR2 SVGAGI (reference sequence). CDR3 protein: CASSYSGVYSNQPQHF. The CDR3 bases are TGTGCCAGCAGTTACTCTGGGGTTTATAGCAATCAGCCCCAGCATTTT.

The CDR3 protein is CASSTGGANTGELFF. The CDR3 DNA is TGTGCCAGCTCAACAGGGGGCGCGAACACCGGGGAGCTGTTTTTT. V usage is TRBV18 and J usage is TRBJ2-2, with 9 positions matching TRBD1. From germline, CDR1 is KGHSH and CDR2 LQKENI. There are 15 residues in the CDR3. J was trimmed by 0 bases and V by 5 bases; bases with no gene match: 1.

CDR3 in amino acids: CASSLRGTKNTEAFF. The CDR3 DNA reads as TGTGCCAGCAGCTTAAGAGGGACAAAGAACACTGAAGCTTTCTTT. The genes are TRBV7-2 and TRBJ1-1, with a weak D call TRBD1 (6 bases). Deletions cut 2 bases from V and 1 base from J, with 11 bases between. The germline V gene encodes CDR1 SGHTA and CDR2 FQGNSA. The CDR3 runs 15 residues.

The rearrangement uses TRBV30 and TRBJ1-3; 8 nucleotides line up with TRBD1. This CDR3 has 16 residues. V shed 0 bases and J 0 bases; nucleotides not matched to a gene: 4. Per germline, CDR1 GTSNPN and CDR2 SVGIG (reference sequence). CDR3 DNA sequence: TGTGCCTGGAGTGTAGCAGGGGGCTTCTCTGGAAACACCATATATTTT. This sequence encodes CAWSVAGGFSGNTIYF.

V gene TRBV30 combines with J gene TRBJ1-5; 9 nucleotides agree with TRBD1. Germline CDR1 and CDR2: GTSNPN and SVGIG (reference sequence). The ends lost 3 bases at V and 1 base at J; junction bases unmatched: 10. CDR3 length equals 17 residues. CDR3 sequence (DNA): TGTGCCTGGAGCAACCGGGACAGGGTAAGCAGCAATCAGCCCCAGCATTTT. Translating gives CAWSNRDRVSSNQPQHF.

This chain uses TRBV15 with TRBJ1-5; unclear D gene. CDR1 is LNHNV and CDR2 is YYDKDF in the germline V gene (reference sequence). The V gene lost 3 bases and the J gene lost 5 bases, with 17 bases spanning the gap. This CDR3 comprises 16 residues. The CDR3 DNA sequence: TGTGCCACCAGCAGCGTGACGGCACAGAAAGATCAGCCCCAGCATTTT. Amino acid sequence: CATSSVTAQKDQPQHF.

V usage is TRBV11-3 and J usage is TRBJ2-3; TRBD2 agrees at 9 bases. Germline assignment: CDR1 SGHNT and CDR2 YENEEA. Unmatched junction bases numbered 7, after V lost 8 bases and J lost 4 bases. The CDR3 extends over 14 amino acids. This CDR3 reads CASGRGLASDTQYF. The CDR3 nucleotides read TGTGCCAGCGGTCGGGGACTAGCCTCAGATACGCAGTATTTT.

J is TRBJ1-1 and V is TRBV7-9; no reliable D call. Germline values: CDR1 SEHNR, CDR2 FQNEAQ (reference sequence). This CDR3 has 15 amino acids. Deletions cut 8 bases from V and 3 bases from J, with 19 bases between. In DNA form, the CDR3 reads TGTGCCAGCGTCGTGGGCGGATTGAGGGACACTGAAGCTTTCTTT. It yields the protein CASVVGGLRDTEAFF.

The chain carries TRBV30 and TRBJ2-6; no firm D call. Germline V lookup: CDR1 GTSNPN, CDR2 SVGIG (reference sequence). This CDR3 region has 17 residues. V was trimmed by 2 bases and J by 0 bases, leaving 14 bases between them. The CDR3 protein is CAWSPTVGNSGANVLTF. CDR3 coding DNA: TGTGCCTGGAGTCCCACGGTGGGGAACTCTGGGGCCAACGTCCTGACTTTC. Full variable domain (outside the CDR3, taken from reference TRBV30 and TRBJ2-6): SQTIHQWPATLVQPVGSPLSLECTVEGTSNPNLYWYRQAAGRGLQLLFYSVGIGQISSEVPQNLSASRPQDRQFILSSKKLLLSDSGFYLCAWSPTVGNSGANVLTFGAGSRLTVL.

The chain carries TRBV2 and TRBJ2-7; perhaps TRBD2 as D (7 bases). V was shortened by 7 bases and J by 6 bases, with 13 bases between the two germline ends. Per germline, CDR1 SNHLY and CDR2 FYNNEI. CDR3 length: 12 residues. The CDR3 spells CASMRETGEQYF. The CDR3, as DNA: TGTGCCAGCATGCGGGAGACAGGCGAGCAGTACTTC.

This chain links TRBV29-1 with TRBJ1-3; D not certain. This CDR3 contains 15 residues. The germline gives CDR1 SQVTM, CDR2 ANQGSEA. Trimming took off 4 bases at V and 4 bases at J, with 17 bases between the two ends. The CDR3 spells CSVGVTKFEGNTIYF. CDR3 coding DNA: TGCAGCGTTGGAGTTACCAAATTCGAAGGAAACACCATATATTTT. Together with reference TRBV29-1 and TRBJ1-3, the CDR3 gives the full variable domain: SAVISQKPSRDICQRGTSLTIQCQVDSQVTMMFWYRQQPGQSLTLIATANQGSEATYESGFVIDKFPISRPNLTFSTLTVSNMSPEDSSIYLCSVGVTKFEGNTIYFGEGSWLTVV.